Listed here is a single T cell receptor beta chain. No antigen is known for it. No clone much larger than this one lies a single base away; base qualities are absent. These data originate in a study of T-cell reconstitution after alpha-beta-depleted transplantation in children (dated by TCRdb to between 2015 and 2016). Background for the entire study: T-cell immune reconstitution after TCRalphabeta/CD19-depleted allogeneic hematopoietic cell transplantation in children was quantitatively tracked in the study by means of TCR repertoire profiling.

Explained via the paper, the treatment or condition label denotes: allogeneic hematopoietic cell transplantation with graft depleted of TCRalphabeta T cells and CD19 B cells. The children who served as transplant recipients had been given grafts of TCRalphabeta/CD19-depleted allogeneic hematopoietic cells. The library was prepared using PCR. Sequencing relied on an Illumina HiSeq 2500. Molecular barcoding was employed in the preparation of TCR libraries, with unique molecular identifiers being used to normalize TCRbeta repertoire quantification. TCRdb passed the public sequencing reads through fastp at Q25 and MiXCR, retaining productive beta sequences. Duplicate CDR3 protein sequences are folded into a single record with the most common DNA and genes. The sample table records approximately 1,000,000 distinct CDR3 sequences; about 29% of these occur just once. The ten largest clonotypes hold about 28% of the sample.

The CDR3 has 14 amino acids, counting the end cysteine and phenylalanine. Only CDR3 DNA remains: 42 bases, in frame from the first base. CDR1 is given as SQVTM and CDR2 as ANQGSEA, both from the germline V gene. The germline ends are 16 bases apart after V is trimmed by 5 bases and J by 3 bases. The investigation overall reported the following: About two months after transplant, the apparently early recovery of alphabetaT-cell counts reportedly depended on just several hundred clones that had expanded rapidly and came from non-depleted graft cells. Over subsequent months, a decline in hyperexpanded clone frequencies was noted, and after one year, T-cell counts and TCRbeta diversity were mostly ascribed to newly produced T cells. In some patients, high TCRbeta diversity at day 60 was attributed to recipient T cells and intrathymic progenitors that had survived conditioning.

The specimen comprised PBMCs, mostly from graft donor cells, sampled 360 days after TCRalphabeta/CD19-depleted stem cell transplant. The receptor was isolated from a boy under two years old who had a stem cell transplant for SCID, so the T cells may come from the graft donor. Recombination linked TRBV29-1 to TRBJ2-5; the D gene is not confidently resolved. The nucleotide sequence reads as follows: TGCAGCGTTAGGAGCAGGCAATCAGAAGAGACCCAGTACTTC. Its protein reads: CSVRSRQSEETQYF.